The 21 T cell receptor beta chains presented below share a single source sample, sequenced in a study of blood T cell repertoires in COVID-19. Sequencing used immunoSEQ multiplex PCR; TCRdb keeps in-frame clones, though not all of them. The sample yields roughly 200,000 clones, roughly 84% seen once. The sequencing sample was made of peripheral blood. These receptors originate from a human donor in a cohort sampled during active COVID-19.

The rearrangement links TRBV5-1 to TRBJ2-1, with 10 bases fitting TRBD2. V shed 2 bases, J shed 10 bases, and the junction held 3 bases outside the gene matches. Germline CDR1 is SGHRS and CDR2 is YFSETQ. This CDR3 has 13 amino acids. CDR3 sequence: CASSLAGGREQFF. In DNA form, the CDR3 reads TGCGCCAGCAGCTTAGCGGGAGGGCGGGAGCAGTTCTTC.

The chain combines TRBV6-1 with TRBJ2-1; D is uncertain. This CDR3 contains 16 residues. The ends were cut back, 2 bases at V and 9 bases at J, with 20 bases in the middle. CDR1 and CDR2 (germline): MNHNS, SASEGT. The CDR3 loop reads CASSENYPLNTGEQFF. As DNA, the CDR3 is TGTGCCAGCAGTGAAAACTACCCGCTCAACACGGGTGAGCAGTTCTTC.

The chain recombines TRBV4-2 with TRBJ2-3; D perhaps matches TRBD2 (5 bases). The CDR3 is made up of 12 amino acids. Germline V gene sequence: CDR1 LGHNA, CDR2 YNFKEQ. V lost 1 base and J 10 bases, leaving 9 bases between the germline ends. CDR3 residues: CASSQGLPAQYF. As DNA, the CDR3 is TGTGCCAGCAGCCAAGGACTACCGGCGCAGTATTTT.

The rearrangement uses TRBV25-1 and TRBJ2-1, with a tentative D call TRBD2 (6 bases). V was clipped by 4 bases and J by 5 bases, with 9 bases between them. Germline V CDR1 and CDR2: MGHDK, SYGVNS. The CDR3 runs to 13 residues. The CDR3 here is CASSGLGNNEQFF. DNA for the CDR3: TGTGCCAGCAGTGGACTAGGGAACAATGAGCAGTTCTTC.

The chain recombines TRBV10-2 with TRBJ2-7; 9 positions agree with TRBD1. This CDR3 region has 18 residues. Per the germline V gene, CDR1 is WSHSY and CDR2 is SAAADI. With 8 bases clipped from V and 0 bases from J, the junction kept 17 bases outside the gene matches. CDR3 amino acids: CASWSVTGGVRGSYEQYF. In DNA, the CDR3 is TGCGCCAGCTGGAGTGTGACAGGGGGTGTGAGAGGCTCCTACGAGCAGTACTTC.

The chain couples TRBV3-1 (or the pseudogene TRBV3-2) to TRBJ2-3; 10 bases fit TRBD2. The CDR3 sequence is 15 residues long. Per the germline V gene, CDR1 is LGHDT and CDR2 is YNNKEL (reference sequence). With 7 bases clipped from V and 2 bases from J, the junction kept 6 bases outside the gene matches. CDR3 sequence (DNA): TGTGCCAGCAAGGCTAGCGGGGGCTACACAGATACGCAGTATTTT. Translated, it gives CASKASGGYTDTQYF.

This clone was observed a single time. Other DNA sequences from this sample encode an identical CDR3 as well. The DNA for the CDR3 is TGTGCCAGCAGTTTACGGACCGGGCGGGGCGGCTACACCTTC. The encoded protein is CASSLRTGRGGYTF. V is TRBV28 and J is TRBJ1-2, with D perhaps matching TRBD1 (5 bases). Trimming cost V 2 bases and J 8 bases, with 15 bases left between them. Per germline, CDR1 MDHEN and CDR2 SYDVKM. CDR3 length: 14 amino acids.

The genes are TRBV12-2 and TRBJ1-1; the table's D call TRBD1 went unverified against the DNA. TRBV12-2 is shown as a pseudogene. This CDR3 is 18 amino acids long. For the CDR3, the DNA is TGTGCAAGTCGCTTAGGCAGGGGGCAGATAGTTCAGGACACTGAAGCTTTCTTT. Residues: CASRLGRGQIVQDTEAFF.

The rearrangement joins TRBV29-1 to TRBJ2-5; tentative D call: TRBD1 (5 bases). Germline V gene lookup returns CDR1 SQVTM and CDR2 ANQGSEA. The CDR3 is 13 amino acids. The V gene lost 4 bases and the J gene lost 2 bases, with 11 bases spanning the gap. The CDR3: CSVVGDSQETQYF. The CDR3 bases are TGCAGCGTTGTGGGCGACAGTCAAGAGACCCAGTACTTC.

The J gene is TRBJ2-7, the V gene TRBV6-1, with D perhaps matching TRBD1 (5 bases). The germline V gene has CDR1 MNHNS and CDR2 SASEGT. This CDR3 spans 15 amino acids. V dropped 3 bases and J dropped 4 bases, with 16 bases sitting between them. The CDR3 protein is CASSEGQGAFYEQYF. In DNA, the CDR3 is TGTGCCAGCAGTGAGGGGCAGGGTGCTTTTTACGAGCAGTACTTC.

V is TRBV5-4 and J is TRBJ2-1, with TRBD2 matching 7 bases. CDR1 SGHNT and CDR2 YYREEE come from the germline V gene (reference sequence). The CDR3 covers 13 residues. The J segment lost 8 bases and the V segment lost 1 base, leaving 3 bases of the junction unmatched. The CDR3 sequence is CASSLLTSDEQFF. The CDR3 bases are TGTGCCAGCAGCTTGCTAACTAGCGATGAGCAGTTCTTC.

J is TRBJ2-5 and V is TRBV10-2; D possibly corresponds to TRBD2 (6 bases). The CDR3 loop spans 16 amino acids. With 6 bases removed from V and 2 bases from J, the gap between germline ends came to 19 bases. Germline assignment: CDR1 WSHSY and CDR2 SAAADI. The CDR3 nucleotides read TGCGCCAGCAGGAGAGGGACTCCCTCGGCTCAAGAGACCCAGTACTTC. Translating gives CASRRGTPSAQETQYF.

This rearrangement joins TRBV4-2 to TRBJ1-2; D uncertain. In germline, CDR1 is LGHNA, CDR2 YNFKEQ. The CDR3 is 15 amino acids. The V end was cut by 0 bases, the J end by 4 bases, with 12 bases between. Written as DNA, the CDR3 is TGTGCCAGCAGCCAAGATGCTGGCTCGGGCTATGGCTACACCTTC. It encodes CASSQDAGSGYGYTF.

The CDR3 region has the DNA TGTGCCAGCAGCTTAGGGGGCAGGGGGATCTACGAGCAGTACTTC. The encoded protein is CASSLGGRGIYEQYF. This chain links TRBV7-9 with TRBJ2-7; TRBD1 aligns across 7 bases. The V and J ends lost 1 base and 3 bases, in that order; junction bases with no gene match: 6. In germline, CDR1 is SEHNR, CDR2 FQNEAQ (reference sequence). This CDR3 contains 15 residues.

The CDR3 here is CASSPLTGGIETQYF. DNA for the CDR3: TGTGCCAGCTCACCACTTACAGGTGGGATTGAGACCCAGTACTTC. The chain links TRBV18 to TRBJ2-5; possible D gene TRBD1, 5 bases. Trimming removed 1 base at V and 5 bases at J, with 14 bases between. The CDR3 runs to 15 residues. The V gene's germline CDR1 is KGHSH and CDR2 LQKENI.

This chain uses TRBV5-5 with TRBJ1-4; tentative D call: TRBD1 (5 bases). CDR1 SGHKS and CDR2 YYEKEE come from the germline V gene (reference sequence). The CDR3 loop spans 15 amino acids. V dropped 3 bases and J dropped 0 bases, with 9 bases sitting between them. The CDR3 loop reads CASSYRSTTNEKLFF. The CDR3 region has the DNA TGTGCCAGCAGCTACAGGAGCACAACTAATGAAAAACTGTTTTTT.

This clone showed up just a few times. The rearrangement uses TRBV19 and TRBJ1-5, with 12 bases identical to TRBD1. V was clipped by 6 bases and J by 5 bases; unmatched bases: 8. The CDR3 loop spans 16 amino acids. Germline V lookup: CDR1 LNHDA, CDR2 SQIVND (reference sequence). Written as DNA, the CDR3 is TGTGCCAGTAGGGACCGGGACAGGGGGCGCGATCAGCCCCAGCATTTT. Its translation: CASRDRDRGRDQPQHF. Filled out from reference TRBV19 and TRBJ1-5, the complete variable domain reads DGGITQSPKYLFRKEGQNVTLSCEQNLNHDAMYWYRQDPGQGLRLIYYSQIVNDFQKGDIAEGYSVSREKKESFPLTVTSAQKNPTAFYLCASRDRDRGRDQPQHFGDGTRLSIL.

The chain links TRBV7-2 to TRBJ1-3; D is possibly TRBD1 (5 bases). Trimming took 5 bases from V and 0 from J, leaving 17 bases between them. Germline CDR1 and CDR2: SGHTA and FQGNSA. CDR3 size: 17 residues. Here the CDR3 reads CASSPRGGSSSGNTIYF. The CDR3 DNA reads TGTGCCAGCAGCCCCCGGGGCGGGAGCAGCTCTGGAAACACCATATATTTT.

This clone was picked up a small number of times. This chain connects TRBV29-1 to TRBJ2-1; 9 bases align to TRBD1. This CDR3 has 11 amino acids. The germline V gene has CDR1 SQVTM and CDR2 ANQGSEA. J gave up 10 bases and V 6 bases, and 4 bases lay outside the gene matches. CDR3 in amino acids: CSVSDRGEQFF. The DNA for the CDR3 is TGCAGCGTGTCGGACAGGGGAGAGCAGTTCTTC.

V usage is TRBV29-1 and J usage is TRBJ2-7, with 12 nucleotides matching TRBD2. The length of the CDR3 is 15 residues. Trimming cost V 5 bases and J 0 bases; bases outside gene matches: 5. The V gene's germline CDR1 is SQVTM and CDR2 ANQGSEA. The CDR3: CSVCVGLAGSYEQYF. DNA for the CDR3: TGCAGCGTTTGCGTGGGACTAGCGGGCTCCTACGAGCAGTACTTC.

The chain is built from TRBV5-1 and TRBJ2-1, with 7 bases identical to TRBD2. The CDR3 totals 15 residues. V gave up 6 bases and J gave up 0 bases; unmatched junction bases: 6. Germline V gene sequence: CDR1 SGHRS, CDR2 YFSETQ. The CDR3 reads CASKVAGSSYNEQFF. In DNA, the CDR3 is TGCGCCAGCAAAGTAGCGGGTAGCTCCTACAATGAGCAGTTCTTC.